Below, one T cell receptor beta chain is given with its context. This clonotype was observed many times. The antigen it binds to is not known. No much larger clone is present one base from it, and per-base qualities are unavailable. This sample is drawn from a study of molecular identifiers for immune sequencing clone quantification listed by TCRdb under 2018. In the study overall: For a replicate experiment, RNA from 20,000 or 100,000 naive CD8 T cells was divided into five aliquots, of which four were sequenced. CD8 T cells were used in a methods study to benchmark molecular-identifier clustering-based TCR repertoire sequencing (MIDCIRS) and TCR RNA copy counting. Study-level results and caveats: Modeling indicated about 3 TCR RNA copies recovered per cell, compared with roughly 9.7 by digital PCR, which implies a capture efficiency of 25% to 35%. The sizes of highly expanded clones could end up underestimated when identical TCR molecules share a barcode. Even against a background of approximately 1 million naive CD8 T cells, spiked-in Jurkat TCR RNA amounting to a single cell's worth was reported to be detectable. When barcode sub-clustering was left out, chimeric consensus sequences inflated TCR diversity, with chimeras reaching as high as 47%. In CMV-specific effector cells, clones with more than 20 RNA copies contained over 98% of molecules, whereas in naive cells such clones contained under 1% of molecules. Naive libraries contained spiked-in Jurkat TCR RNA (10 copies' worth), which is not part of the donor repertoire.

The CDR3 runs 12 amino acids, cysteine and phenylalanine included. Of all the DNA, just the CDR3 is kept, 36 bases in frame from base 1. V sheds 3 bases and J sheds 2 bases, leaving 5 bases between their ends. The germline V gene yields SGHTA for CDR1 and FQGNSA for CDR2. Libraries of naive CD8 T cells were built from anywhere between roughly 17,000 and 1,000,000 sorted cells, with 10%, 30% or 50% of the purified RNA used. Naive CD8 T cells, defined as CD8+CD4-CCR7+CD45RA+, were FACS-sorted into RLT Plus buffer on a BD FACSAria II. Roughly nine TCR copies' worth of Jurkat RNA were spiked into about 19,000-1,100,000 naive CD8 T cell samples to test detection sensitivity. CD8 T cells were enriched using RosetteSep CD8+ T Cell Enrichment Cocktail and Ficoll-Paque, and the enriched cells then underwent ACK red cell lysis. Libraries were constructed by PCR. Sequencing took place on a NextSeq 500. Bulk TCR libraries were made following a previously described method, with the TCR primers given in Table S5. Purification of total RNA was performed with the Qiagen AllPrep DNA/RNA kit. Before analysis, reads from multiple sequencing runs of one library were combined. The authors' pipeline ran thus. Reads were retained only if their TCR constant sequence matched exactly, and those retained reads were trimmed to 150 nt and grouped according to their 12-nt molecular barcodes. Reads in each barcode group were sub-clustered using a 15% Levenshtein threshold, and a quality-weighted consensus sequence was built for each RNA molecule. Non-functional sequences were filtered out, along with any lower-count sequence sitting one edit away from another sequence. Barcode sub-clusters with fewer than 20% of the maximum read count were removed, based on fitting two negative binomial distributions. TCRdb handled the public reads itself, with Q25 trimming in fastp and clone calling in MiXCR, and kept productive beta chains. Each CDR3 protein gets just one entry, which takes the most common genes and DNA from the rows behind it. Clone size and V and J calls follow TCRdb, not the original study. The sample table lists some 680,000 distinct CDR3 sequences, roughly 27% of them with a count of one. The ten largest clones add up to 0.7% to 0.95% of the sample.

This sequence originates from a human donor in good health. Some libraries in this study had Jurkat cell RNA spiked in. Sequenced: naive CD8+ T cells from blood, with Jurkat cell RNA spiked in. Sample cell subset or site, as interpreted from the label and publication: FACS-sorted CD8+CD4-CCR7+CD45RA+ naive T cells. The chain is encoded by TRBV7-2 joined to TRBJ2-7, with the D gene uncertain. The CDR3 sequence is CASSLPTYEQYF. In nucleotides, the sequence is TGTGCCAGCAGCTTGCCAACCTACGAGCAGTACTTC.